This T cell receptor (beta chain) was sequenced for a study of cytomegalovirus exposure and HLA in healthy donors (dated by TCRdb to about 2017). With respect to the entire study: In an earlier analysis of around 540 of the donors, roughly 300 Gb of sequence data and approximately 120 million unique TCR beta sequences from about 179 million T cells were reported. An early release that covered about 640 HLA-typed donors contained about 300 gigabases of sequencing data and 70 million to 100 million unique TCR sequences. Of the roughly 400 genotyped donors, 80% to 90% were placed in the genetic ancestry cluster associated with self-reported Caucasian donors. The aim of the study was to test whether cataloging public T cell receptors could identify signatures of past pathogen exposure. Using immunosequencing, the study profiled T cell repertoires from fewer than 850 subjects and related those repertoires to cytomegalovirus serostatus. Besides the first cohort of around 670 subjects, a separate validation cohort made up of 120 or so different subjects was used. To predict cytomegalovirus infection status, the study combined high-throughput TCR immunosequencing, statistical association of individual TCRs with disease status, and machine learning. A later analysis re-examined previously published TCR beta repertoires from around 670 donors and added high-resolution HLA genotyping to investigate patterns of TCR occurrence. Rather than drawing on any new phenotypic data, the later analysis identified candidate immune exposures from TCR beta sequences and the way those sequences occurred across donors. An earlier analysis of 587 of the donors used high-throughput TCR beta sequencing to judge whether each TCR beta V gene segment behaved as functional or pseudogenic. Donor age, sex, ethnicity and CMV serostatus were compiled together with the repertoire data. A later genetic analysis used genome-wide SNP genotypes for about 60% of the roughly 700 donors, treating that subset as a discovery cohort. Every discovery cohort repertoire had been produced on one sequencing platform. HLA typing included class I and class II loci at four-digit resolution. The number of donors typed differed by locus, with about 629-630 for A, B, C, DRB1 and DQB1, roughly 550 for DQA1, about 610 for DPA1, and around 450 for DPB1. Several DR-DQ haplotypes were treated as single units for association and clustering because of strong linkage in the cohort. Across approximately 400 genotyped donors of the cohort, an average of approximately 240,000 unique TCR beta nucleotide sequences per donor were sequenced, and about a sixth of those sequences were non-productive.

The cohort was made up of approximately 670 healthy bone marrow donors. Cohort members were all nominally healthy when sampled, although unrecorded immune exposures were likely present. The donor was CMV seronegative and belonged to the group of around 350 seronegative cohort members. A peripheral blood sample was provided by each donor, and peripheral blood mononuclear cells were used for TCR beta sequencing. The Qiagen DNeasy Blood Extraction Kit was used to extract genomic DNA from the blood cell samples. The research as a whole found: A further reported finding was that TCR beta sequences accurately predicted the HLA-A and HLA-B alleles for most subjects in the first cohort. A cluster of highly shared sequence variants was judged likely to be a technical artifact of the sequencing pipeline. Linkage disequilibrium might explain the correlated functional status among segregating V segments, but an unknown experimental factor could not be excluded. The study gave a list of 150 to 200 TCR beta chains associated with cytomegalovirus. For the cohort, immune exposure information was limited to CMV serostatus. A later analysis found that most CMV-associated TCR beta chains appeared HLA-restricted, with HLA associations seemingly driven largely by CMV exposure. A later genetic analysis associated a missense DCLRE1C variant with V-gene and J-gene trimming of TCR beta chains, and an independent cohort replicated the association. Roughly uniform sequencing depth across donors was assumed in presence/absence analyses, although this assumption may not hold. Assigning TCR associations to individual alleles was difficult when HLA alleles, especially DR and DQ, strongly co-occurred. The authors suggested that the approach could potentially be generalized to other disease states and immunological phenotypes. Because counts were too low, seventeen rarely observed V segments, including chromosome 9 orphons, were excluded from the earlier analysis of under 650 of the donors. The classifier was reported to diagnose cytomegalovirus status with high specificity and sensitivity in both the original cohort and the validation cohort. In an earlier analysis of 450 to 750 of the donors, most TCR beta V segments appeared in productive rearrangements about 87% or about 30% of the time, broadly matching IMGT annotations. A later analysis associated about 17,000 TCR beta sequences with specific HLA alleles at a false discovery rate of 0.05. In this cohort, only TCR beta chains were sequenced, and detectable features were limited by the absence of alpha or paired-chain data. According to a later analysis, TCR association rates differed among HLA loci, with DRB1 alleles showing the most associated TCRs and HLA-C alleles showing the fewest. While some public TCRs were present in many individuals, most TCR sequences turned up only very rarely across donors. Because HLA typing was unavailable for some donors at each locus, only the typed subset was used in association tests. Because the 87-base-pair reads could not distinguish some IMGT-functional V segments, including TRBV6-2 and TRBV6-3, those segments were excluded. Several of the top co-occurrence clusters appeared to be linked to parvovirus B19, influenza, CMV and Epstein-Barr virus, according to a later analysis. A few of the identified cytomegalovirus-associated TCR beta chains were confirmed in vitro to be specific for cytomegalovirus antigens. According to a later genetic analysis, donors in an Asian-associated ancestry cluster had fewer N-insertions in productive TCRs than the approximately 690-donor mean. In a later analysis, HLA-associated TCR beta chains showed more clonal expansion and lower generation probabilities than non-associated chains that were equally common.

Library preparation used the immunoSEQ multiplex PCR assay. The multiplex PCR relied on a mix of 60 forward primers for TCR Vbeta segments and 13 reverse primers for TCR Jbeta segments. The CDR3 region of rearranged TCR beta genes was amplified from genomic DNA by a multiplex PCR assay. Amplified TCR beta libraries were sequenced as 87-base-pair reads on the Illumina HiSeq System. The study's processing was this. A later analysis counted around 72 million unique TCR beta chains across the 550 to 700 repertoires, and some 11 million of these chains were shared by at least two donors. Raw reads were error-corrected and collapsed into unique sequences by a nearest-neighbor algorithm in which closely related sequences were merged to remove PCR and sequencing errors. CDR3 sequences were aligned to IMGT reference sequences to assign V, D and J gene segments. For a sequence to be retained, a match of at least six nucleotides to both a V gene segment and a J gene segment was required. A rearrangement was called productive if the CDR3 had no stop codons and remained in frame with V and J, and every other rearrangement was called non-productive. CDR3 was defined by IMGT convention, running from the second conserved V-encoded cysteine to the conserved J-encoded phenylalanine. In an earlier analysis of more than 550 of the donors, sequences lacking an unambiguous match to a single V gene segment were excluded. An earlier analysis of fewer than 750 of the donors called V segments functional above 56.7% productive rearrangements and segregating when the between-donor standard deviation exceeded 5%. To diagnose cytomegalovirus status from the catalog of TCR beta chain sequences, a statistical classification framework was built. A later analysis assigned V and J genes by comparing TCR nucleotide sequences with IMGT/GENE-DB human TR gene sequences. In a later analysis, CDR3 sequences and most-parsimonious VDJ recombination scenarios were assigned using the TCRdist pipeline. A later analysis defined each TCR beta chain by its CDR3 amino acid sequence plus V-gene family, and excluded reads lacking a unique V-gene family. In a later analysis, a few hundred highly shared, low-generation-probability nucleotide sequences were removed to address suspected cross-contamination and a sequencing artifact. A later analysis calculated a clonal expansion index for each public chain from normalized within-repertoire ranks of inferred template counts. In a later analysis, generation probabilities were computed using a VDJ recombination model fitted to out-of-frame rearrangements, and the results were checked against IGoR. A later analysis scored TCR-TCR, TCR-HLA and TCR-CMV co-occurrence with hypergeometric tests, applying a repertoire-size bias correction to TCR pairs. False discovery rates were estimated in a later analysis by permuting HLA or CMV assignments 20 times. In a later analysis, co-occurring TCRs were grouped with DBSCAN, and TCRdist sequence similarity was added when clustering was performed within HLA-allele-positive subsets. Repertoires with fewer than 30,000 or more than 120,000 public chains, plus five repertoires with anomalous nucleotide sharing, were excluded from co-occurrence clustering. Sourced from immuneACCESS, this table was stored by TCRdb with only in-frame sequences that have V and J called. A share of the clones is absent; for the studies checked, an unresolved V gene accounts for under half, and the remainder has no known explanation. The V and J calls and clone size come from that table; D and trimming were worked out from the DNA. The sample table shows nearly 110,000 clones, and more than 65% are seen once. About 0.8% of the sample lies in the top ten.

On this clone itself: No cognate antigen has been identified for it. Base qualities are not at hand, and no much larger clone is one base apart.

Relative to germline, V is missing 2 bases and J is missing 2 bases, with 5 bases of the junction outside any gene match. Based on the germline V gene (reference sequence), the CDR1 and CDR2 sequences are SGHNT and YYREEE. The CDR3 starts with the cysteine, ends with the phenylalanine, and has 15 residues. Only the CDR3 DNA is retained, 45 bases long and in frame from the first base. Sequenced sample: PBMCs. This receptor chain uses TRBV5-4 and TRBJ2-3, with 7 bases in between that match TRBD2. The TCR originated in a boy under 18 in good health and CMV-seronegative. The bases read TGTGCCAGCAGCTTCGTAGGGACTATCACAGATACGCAGTATTTT. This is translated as CASSFVGTITDTQYF.